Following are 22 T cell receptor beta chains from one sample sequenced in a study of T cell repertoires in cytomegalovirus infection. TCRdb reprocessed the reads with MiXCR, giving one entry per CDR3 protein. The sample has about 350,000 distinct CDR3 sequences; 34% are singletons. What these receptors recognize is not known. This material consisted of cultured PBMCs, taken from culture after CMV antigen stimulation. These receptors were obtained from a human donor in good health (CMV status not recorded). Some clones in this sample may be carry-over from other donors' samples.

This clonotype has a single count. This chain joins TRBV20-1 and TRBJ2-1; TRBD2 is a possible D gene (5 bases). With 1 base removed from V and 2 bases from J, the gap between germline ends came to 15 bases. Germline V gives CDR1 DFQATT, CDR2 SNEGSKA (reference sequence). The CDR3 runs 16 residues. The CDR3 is CSARVWGSETYNEQFF. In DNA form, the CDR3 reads TGCAGTGCTAGAGTTTGGGGTAGCGAGACCTACAATGAGCAGTTCTTC.

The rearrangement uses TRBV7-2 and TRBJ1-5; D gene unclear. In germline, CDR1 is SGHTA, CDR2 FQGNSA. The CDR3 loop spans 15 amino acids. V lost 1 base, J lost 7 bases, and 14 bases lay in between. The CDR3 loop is CASSLDGYRLQPQHF. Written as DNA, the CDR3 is TGTGCCAGCAGCTTAGACGGGTACAGATTGCAGCCCCAGCATTTT. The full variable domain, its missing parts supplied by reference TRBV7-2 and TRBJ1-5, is GAGVSQSPSNKVTEKGKDVELRCDPISGHTALYWYRQSLGQGLEFLIYFQGNSAPDKSGLPSDRFSAERTGGSVSTLTIQRTQQEDSAVYLCASSLDGYRLQPQHFGDGTRLSIL.

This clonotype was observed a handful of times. In nucleotides, the CDR3 is TGTGCCAGCAGCTTAATTCATGGCAATCAGCCCCAGCATTTT. Amino acid sequence: CASSLIHGNQPQHF. The genes are TRBV7-2 and TRBJ1-5; D unclear. Trimming stripped 2 bases from V and 2 bases from J, with 7 bases between. This CDR3 is 14 amino acids long. Looked up from germline, CDR1 is SGHTA and CDR2 is FQGNSA.

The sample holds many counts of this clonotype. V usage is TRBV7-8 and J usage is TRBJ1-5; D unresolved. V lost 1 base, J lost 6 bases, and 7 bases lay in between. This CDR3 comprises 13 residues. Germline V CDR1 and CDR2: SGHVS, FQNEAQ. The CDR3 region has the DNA TGTGCCAGCAGCTTAGAGGCTCCTCAGCCCCAGCATTTT. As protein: CASSLEAPQPQHF.

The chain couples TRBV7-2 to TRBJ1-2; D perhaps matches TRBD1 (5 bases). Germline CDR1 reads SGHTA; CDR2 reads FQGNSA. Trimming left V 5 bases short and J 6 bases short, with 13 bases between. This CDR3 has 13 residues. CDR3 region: CASSIQGGDGYTF. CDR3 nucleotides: TGTGCCAGCAGCATCCAGGGAGGGGATGGCTACACCTTC.

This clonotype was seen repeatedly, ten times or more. Here the CDR3 reads CASSVVGGDAKNIQYF. CDR3 nucleotide sequence: TGTGCCAGCAGCGTAGTAGGGGGCGACGCCAAAAACATTCAGTACTTC. The chain employs TRBV9 and TRBJ2-4; 7 nucleotides match TRBD1. V was pared by 0 bases and J by 1 base, with 4 bases of the junction left unmatched. This CDR3 region has 16 residues. CDR1 and CDR2 (germline): SGDLS, YYNGEE.

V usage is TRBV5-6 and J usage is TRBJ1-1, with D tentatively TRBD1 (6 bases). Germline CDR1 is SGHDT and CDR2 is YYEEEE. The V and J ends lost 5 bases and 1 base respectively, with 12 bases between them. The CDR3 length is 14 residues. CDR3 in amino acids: CASRGKGGNTEAFF. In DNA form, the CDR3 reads TGTGCCAGCAGGGGGAAGGGGGGGAACACTGAAGCTTTCTTT.

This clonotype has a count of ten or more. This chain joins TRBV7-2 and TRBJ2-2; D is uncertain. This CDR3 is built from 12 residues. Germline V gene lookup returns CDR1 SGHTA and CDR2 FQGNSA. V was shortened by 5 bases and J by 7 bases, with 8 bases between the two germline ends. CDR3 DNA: TGTGCCAGCAGCCCTTATAGCGGGGAGCTGTTTTTT. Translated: CASSPYSGELFF. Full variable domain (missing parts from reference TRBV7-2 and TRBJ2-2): GAGVSQSPSNKVTEKGKDVELRCDPISGHTALYWYRQSLGQGLEFLIYFQGNSAPDKSGLPSDRFSAERTGGSVSTLTIQRTQQEDSAVYLCASSPYSGELFFGEGSRLTVL.

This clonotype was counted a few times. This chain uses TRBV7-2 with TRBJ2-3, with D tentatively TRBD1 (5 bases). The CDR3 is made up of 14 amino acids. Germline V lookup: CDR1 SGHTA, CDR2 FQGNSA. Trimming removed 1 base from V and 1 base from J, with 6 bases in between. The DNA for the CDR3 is TGTGCCAGCAGCTTAGTACAGGGCACAGATACGCAGTATTTT. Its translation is CASSLVQGTDTQYF.

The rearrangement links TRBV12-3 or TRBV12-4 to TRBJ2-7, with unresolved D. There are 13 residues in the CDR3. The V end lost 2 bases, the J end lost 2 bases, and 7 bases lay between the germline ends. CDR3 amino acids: CASSLSLTYEQYF. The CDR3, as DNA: TGTGCCAGCAGTTTATCGCTTACCTACGAGCAGTACTTC.

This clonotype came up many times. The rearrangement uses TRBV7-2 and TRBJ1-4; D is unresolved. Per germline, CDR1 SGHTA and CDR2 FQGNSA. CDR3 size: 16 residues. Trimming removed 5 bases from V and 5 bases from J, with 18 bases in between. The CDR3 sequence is CASSLQSGWKNEKLFF. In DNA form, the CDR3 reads TGTGCCAGCAGCCTTCAGTCTGGGTGGAAGAATGAAAAACTGTTTTTT.

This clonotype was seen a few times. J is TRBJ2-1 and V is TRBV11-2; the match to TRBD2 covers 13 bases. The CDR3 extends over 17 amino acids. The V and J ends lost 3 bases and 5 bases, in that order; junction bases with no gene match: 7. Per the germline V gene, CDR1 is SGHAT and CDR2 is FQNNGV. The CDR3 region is CASSFLGLAGRDNEQFF. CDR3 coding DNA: TGTGCCAGCAGCTTTTTGGGACTAGCGGGACGGGACAATGAGCAGTTCTTC.

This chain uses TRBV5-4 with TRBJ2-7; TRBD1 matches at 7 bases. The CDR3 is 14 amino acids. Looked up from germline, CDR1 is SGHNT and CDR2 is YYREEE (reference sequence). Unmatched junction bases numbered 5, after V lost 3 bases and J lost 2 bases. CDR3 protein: CASSSPGQTYEQYF. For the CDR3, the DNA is TGTGCCAGCAGCTCCCCGGGACAGACCTACGAGCAGTACTTC.

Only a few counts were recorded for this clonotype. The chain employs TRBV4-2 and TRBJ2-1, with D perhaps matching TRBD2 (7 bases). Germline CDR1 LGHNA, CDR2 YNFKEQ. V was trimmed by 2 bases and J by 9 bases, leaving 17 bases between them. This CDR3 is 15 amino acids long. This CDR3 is CASSQYRGREIEQFF. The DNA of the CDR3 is TGTGCCAGCAGCCAATACCGGGGGCGGGAGATTGAGCAGTTCTTC.

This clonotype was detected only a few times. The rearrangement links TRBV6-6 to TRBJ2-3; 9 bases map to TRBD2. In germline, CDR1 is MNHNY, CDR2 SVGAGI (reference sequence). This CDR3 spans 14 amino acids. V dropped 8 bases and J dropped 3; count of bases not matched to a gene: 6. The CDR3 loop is CASVAGVWTDTQYF. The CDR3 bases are TGTGCCAGCGTAGCGGGAGTATGGACAGATACGCAGTATTTT.

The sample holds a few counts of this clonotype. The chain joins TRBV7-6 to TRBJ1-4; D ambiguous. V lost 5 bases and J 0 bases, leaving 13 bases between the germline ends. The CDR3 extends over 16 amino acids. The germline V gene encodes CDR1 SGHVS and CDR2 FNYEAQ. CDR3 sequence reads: CASSLSAIATNEKLFF. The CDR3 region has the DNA TGTGCCAGCAGCCTCTCCGCAATCGCAACTAATGAAAAACTGTTTTTT.

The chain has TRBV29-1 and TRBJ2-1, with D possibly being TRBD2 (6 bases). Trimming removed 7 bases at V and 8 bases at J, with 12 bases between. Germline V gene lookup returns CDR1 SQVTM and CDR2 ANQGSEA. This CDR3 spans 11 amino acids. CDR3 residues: CSARRGDEQFF. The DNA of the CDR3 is TGCAGCGCGAGGAGGGGCGATGAGCAGTTCTTC.

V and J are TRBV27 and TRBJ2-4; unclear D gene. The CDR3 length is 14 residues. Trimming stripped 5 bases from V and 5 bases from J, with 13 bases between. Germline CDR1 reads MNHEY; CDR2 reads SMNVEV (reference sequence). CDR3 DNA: TGTGCCAGCAGTCCCCCACCCCCAGAAAACATTCAGTACTTC. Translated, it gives CASSPPPPENIQYF.

CDR3 coding DNA: TGTGCCAGCAGCCACACCGGGACTAGCGAAAATGAGCAGTTCTTC. It translates to CASSHTGTSENEQFF. This sequence joins TRBV7-9 and TRBJ2-1; 10 positions match TRBD2. Looked up from germline, CDR1 is SEHNR and CDR2 is FQNEAQ (reference sequence). The CDR3 sequence is 15 residues long. With 5 bases clipped from V and 7 bases from J, the junction kept 8 bases outside the gene matches.

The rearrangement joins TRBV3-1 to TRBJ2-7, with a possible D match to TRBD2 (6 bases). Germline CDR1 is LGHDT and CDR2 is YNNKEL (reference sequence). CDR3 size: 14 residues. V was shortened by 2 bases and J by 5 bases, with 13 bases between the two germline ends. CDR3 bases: TGTGCCAGCAGCCAATCGGGTGGCGGGAACGAGCAGTACGTC. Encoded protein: CASSQSGGGNEQYV.

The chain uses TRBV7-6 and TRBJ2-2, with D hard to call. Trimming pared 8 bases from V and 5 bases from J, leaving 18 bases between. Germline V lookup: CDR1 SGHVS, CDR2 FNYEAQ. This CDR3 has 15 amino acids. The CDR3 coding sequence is TGTGCCAGCTTCGACACTGCCTCGCGAACCGGGGAGCTGTTTTTT. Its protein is CASFDTASRTGELFF.

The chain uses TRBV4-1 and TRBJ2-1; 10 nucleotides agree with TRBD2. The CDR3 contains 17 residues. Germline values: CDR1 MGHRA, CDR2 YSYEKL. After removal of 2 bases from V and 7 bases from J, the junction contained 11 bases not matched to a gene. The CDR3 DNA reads TGCGCCAGCAGCCAATTCTTAGCGGGAGGAGCATGGAATGAGCAGTTCTTC. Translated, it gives CASSQFLAGGAWNEQFF.